Listed here are 21 T cell receptor beta chains from one sample, sequenced in a study of blood T cell repertoires in COVID-19. Produced via immunoSEQ multiplex PCR; TCRdb's table is partial and in-frame only. The table has about 340,000 clones, roughly 90% seen once; the top ten hold roughly 18%. The sample comprised PBMCs or T cells enriched from blood (not recorded which). The receptors here all came from a woman between 25 and 40 years old who had recovered from COVID-19.

The chain is built from TRBV29-1 and TRBJ2-7, with a possible D match to TRBD1 (6 bases). V was shortened by 0 bases and J by 3 bases, with 12 bases between the two germline ends. This CDR3 has 14 amino acids. Germline CDR1 is SQVTM and CDR2 is ANQGSEA. The CDR3 is CSVEDGSRGYEQYF. The CDR3 DNA is TGCAGCGTTGAAGATGGTAGCAGGGGCTACGAGCAGTACTTC.

CDR3 sequence (DNA): TGTGCCAGCTCACCAGGACAGGCCGAAGGCTACACCTTC. Amino acid sequence: CASSPGQAEGYTF. This chain joins TRBV18 and TRBJ1-2; TRBD1 agrees at 7 bases. Germline V gene sequence: CDR1 KGHSH, CDR2 LQKENI. V lost 2 bases to trimming and J lost 8 bases; unmatched junction nucleotides: 5. The CDR3 covers 13 residues.

The chain joins TRBV28 to TRBJ1-5; 8 bases line up with TRBD1. This CDR3 contains 14 residues. V lost 4 bases to trimming and J lost 7 bases; unmatched junction nucleotides: 6. Germline loops: CDR1 MDHEN, CDR2 SYDVKM. CDR3 in amino acids: CASSSTQGAQPQHF. The CDR3 DNA reads as TGTGCCAGCAGTTCAACCCAGGGGGCCCAGCCCCAGCATTTT.

V usage is TRBV2 and J usage is TRBJ1-5; tentative D call: TRBD1 (5 bases). This CDR3 region has 15 residues. V was clipped by 3 bases and J by 4 bases, with 13 bases between them. Per the germline V gene, CDR1 is SNHLY and CDR2 is FYNNEI. The CDR3 nucleotides are TGTGCCAGCAGTGAGTGGAGGGGCCATAATCAGCCCCAGCATTTT. Its translation: CASSEWRGHNQPQHF.

The J gene is TRBJ2-2, the V gene TRBV18; tentative D call: TRBD1 (5 bases). The length of the CDR3 is 17 residues. CDR1 KGHSH and CDR2 LQKENI come from the germline V gene. The V end lost 2 bases, the J end lost 5 bases, and 18 bases lay between the germline ends. DNA of the CDR3: TGTGCCAGCTCACCATTTGACAGCCCCGAGACGACCGGGGAGCTGTTTTTT. Its protein is CASSPFDSPETTGELFF.

The chain couples TRBV12-3 or TRBV12-4 to TRBJ1-3; D is undetermined. CDR3 size: 13 residues. The ends were cut back, 3 bases at V and 4 bases at J, with 7 bases in the middle. The DNA of the CDR3 is TGTGCCAGCAGTTTCCCCCCGGGAAACACCATATATTTT. Translating it yields CASSFPPGNTIYF.

In DNA, the CDR3 is TGTGCCAGCAGCTTGGAATGGGGGGAGGGCCGGTACGAGCAGTACTTC. Protein: CASSLEWGEGRYEQYF. This chain uses TRBV5-5 with TRBJ2-7, with TRBD2 matching over 7 bases. After removal of 0 bases from V and 4 bases from J, the junction contained 10 bases not matched to a gene. CDR3 size: 16 residues. The germline V gene has CDR1 SGHKS and CDR2 YYEKEE (reference sequence).

The chain couples TRBV2 to TRBJ2-1; the D gene is possibly TRBD2 (6 bases). CDR1 and CDR2 from the germline V gene are SNHLY and FYNNEI. The CDR3 has 13 residues. The V gene lost 7 bases and the J gene lost 5 bases, with 12 bases spanning the gap. CDR3 protein: CASKVGGHNEQFF. In nucleotides, the CDR3 is TGTGCCAGCAAGGTGGGAGGCCACAATGAGCAGTTCTTC.

The sample holds a few counts of this clone. The chain combines TRBV6-2 or TRBV6-3 with TRBJ2-3, with TRBD1 matching over 7 bases. This CDR3 has 14 amino acids. Trimming took 4 bases from V and 4 from J; bases not matched to a gene: 5. Germline CDR1 MNHEY, CDR2 SVGEGT. In DNA, the CDR3 is TGTGCCAGCAGTTTGCAGGGGGTATCAGATACGCAGTATTTT. Encoded protein: CASSLQGVSDTQYF.

V gene TRBV7-2 combines with J gene TRBJ1-2, with TRBD1 identical over 8 bases. Per germline, CDR1 SGHTA and CDR2 FQGNSA. Trimming removed 3 bases from V and 5 bases from J; junction bases left unmatched: 17. The CDR3 sequence is 18 residues long. The DNA for the CDR3 is TGTGCCAGCAGCTTTGGGCAAGCAGGGGGCGCGGGATCTTATGGCTACACCTTC. It codes for CASSFGQAGGAGSYGYTF.

This clone was counted between two and nine times. The chain uses TRBV18 and TRBJ2-2; 11 nucleotides align to TRBD1. J gave up 7 bases and V 6 bases, and 13 bases lay outside the gene matches. The CDR3 spans 17 residues. Germline CDR1 KGHSH, CDR2 LQKENI. Here the CDR3 reads CASSTRQDRGRGGELFF. DNA for the CDR3: TGTGCCAGCTCTACGCGACAGGACAGGGGGCGAGGCGGGGAGCTGTTTTTT.

The CDR3 region has the DNA TGTGCCAGCAGCTTGAATCGGGGGGGTGGCTACACCTTC. Translation: CASSLNRGGGYTF. The V gene is TRBV5-4, the J gene TRBJ1-2, with D perhaps matching TRBD1 (5 bases). CDR1 is SGHNT, CDR2 YYREEE, per germline (reference sequence). The ends were cut back, 1 base at V and 7 bases at J, with 11 bases in the middle. The CDR3 sequence is 13 residues long.

This clone was detected only once. This chain uses TRBV10-1 with TRBJ2-1; TRBD2 might be the D (5 bases). CDR1 is WNHNN and CDR2 is SYGVQD in the germline V gene (reference sequence). This CDR3 contains 11 residues. V lost 7 bases to trimming and J lost 8 bases, with 9 bases between them. This CDR3 reads CASIKRDEQFF. The CDR3 region has the DNA TGCGCCAGCATTAAGAGGGATGAGCAGTTCTTC.

V is TRBV19 and J is TRBJ2-7; the D gene is possibly TRBD2 (6 bases). V shed 5 bases and J shed 2 bases, with 10 bases lying between them. Germline values: CDR1 LNHDA, CDR2 SQIVND (reference sequence). The CDR3 contains 13 residues. The CDR3 is CASSPSETYEQYF. CDR3 DNA sequence: TGTGCCAGTAGTCCTAGCGAAACCTACGAGCAGTACTTC.

V gene TRBV7-3 combines with J gene TRBJ2-1; a possible D gene is TRBD2 (6 bases). In germline, CDR1 is SGHTA, CDR2 FQGTGA. The CDR3 consists of 14 residues. Between the trimmed V and J ends, which lost 3 bases and 3 bases, there was a span of 9 bases. The CDR3 loop is CASSFYGGYNEQFF. CDR3 bases: TGTGCCAGCAGCTTTTACGGGGGCTACAATGAGCAGTTCTTC.

The rearrangement joins TRBV7-2 to TRBJ2-5; 9 bases map to TRBD1. The germline CDR1 and CDR2 sequences are SGHTA and FQGNSA. With V trimmed by 4 bases and J by 6 bases, 12 bases remained unmatched. This CDR3 spans 16 amino acids. CDR3 region: CASSSYPGQGMQTQYF. As DNA, the CDR3 is TGTGCCAGCAGCTCGTACCCGGGACAGGGTATGCAGACCCAGTACTTC.

The V call is TRBV19, the J call TRBJ1-3, with D uncertain. Germline CDR1 LNHDA, CDR2 SQIVND (reference sequence). Trimming left V 4 bases short and J 4 bases short, with 17 bases between. The CDR3 has 16 amino acids. CDR3 coding DNA: TGTGCCAGTAGTACGGGCCCGACGGAGGACGGAAACACCATATATTTT. Residues: CASSTGPTEDGNTIYF.

The chain recombines TRBV25-1 with TRBJ2-3; weak D call: TRBD2 (5 bases). V was pared by 4 bases and J by 2 bases, with 10 bases between. CDR1 MGHDK and CDR2 SYGVNS come from the germline V gene. This CDR3 region has 14 residues. CDR3 protein: CASSVGGSTDTQYF. CDR3 in DNA: TGTGCCAGCAGTGTTGGCGGGTCCACAGATACGCAGTATTTT.

V usage is TRBV7-9 and J usage is TRBJ2-3, with D possibly TRBD2 on 6 matching bases. Germline-derived CDR1 and CDR2 are SEHNR and FQNEAQ (reference sequence). Trimming removed 4 bases at V and 0 bases at J, with 8 bases between. CDR3 length equals 14 residues. The CDR3 DNA reads as TGTGCCAGCAGCTGGGGGACTAGCACAGATACGCAGTATTTT. This translates into CASSWGTSTDTQYF.

The gene calls are TRBV11-2 and TRBJ2-7; 7 bases are a match to TRBD1. J lost 0 bases, V lost 5 bases, and 10 bases had no gene match. Per the germline V gene, CDR1 is SGHAT and CDR2 is FQNNGV. CDR3 length equals 16 residues. The CDR3, as DNA: TGTGCCAGCAGCGAACCGGGACAGAAAAGCTCCTACGAGCAGTACTTC. Translating gives CASSEPGQKSSYEQYF.

Regarding this clone: Additional DNA sequences in this sample encode the identical CDR3. V is TRBV7-2 and J is TRBJ2-5; D might be TRBD1 (6 bases). CDR3 size: 14 residues. Germline CDR1 SGHTA, CDR2 FQGNSA. V was cut by 3 bases and J by 2 bases, with 10 bases left in between. Here the CDR3 reads CASSFQTGQETQYF. DNA of the CDR3: TGTGCCAGCAGCTTCCAGACAGGTCAAGAGACCCAGTACTTC.